Listed here are 20 T cell receptor beta chains from one sample, sequenced in a study of blood T cell repertoires in COVID-19. Profiling relied on immunoSEQ multiplex PCR, and the TCRdb table lists in-frame clones only, not all of them. The data contain approximately 200,000 clones, around 85% of them singletons. Specimen: peripheral blood. Source of these receptors: a woman in her forties or fifties with acute or convalescent COVID-19.

J is TRBJ2-7 and V is TRBV7-8, with D maybe TRBD2 (6 bases). The CDR3 consists of 14 residues. V was clipped by 1 base and J by 3 bases, with 10 bases between them. Germline values: CDR1 SGHVS, CDR2 FQNEAQ. The CDR3 is CASSLGGLNYEQYF. As DNA, the CDR3 is TGTGCCAGCAGCTTAGGGGGACTTAACTACGAGCAGTACTTC.

V is TRBV6-6 and J is TRBJ1-3; no clear D gene. The CDR3 has 15 residues. In germline, CDR1 is MNHNY, CDR2 SVGAGI (reference sequence). Trimming removed 6 bases at V and 0 bases at J, with 12 bases between. CDR3 amino acids: CASSPTISSGNTIYF. CDR3 nucleotide sequence: TGTGCCAGCAGCCCGACAATTAGCTCTGGAAACACCATATATTTT.

The V call is TRBV5-1, the J call TRBJ1-6, with 8 bases matching TRBD1. J lost 7 bases, V lost 0 bases, and 3 bases had no gene match. This CDR3 spans 15 amino acids. Per germline, CDR1 SGHRS and CDR2 YFSETQ. CDR3 sequence: CASSLGQGTNSPLHF. CDR3 DNA sequence: TGCGCCAGCAGCTTGGGACAGGGGACGAATTCACCCCTCCACTTT.

CDR3 bases: TGTGCCAGCAGCTTAGCAGGGACAGGGAGGGAGCAGTTCTTC. It is translated as CASSLAGTGREQFF. J is TRBJ2-1 and V is TRBV7-8; 9 nucleotides align to TRBD1. The CDR3 covers 14 residues. Trimming removed 0 bases from V and 10 bases from J; junction bases left unmatched: 4. The germline gives CDR1 SGHVS, CDR2 FQNEAQ.

The V gene is TRBV2, the J gene TRBJ1-6, with D tentatively TRBD1 (6 bases). V shed 5 bases and J shed 5 bases, with 13 bases lying between them. Germline V gene lookup returns CDR1 SNHLY and CDR2 FYNNEI. The CDR3 is 15 amino acids. The CDR3 spells CASSLQGYNNSPLHF. CDR3 bases: TGTGCCAGCAGTCTACAGGGATACAATAATTCACCCCTCCACTTT.

The chain uses TRBV5-1 and TRBJ1-2; D possibly corresponds to TRBD1 (5 bases). CDR3 length: 15 residues. With 2 bases removed from V and 7 bases from J, the gap between germline ends came to 18 bases. The germline CDR1 and CDR2 sequences are SGHRS and YFSETQ. This CDR3 is CASSFSAGSLGGYTF. The CDR3 DNA is TGCGCCAGCAGCTTCTCGGCAGGGTCTCTGGGTGGCTACACCTTC.

V usage is TRBV5-6 and J usage is TRBJ2-3; TRBD1 matches 10 bases. CDR1 and CDR2 from the germline V gene are SGHDT and YYEEEE. CDR3 length: 16 residues. V lost 2 bases, J lost 0 bases, and 3 bases stayed unmatched. The CDR3, as DNA: TGTGCCAGCAGCTTCAGGGGACAGGGGAGCACAGATACGCAGTATTTT. It is translated as CASSFRGQGSTDTQYF.

This chain links TRBV7-9 with TRBJ1-4; 9 positions match TRBD1. CDR1 and CDR2 from the germline V gene are SEHNR and FQNEAQ (reference sequence). Trimming cost V 3 bases and J 4 bases; bases outside gene matches: 3. The CDR3 has 15 amino acids. The DNA for the CDR3 is TGTGCCAGCAGCTTTCCGACAGGGGGTAATGAAAAACTGTTTTTT. Its protein is CASSFPTGGNEKLFF.

V gene TRBV10-2 combines with J gene TRBJ2-3, with TRBD1 identical over 7 bases. This CDR3 contains 18 residues. The junction had 9 bases not matched to a gene; V was cut back by 0 bases and J by 0 bases. Per the germline V gene, CDR1 is WSHSY and CDR2 is SAAADI. The CDR3 DNA is TGCGCCAGCAGTGAGTCCTTAGGGGGCCGTTTTAGCACAGATACGCAGTATTTT. Translation gives CASSESLGGRFSTDTQYF.

The chain combines TRBV2 with TRBJ2-7, with 7 bases lining up with TRBD2. Trimming cost V 1 base and J 3 bases; bases outside gene matches: 3. The V gene's germline CDR1 is SNHLY and CDR2 FYNNEI. This CDR3 region has 14 residues. CDR3 sequence: CASSEGGGDYEQYF. As DNA, the CDR3 is TGTGCCAGCAGTGAAGGCGGGGGAGACTACGAGCAGTACTTC.

The genes are TRBV13 and TRBJ1-4; TRBD1 agrees at 11 bases. The germline CDR1 and CDR2 sequences are PRHDT and FYEKMQ (reference sequence). Trimming took 5 bases from V and 10 from J; bases not matched to a gene: 3. The CDR3 consists of 13 residues. The CDR3 protein is CASSGGQGAKLFF. For the CDR3, the DNA is TGTGCCAGCAGCGGTGGACAGGGGGCAAAACTGTTTTTT.

This chain uses TRBV30 with TRBJ1-1; D ambiguous. V lost 0 bases and J lost 3, with 11 bases in between. The V gene's germline CDR1 is GTSNPN and CDR2 SVGIG (reference sequence). This CDR3 region has 14 residues. The DNA of the CDR3 is TGTGCCTGGAGTGTACCCGGGAGGGACACTGAAGCTTTCTTT. This codes for CAWSVPGRDTEAFF.

V usage is TRBV5-1 and J usage is TRBJ1-4; the match to TRBD1 covers 9 bases. This CDR3 has 18 residues. J gave up 2 bases and V 6 bases, and 14 bases lay outside the gene matches. Germline V gives CDR1 SGHRS, CDR2 YFSETQ. The chain's CDR3 is CASTPADRGGGTNEKLFF. The DNA of the CDR3 is TGCGCCAGCACGCCGGCGGACAGGGGAGGAGGGACTAATGAAAAACTGTTTTTT.

The chain combines TRBV25-1 with TRBJ2-7; D ambiguous. V shed 3 bases and J shed 0 bases, with 6 bases lying between them. Germline CDR1 is MGHDK and CDR2 is SYGVNS. This CDR3 spans 13 amino acids. The CDR3 spells CASSEQFSYEQYF. For the CDR3, the DNA is TGTGCCAGCAGTGAGCAGTTCTCCTACGAGCAGTACTTC.

Turning to this clone: One end of the junction is discordant with germline, which a read error may explain. The chain combines TRBV2 with TRBJ2-5, with TRBD2 identical over 14 bases. The CDR3 length is 15 residues. Germline assignment: CDR1 SNHLY and CDR2 FYNNEI. The CDR3 is CASREGLAGGETQYF. In DNA, the CDR3 is TGTGCCAGCAGGGAAGGACTAGCGGGAGGAGAGACCCAGTACTTC. The full variable domain, completed using reference TRBV2 and TRBJ2-5, is EPEVTQTPSHQVTQMGQEVILRCVPISNHLYFYWYRQILGQKVEFLVSFYNNEISEKSEIFDDQFSVERPDGSNFTLKIRSTKLEDSAMYFCASREGLAGGETQYFGPGTRLLVL.

This chain connects TRBV6-1 to TRBJ2-1, with TRBD2 identical over 8 bases. The CDR3 is 15 residues long. Per germline, CDR1 MNHNS and CDR2 SASEGT. Trimming took 7 bases from V and 6 from J; bases not matched to a gene: 11. CDR3 coding DNA: TGTGCCAGCAACGGGGGGGGAGGGCCCGGCAATGAGCAGTTCTTC. Translation gives CASNGGGGPGNEQFF.

The V call is TRBV5-8, the J call TRBJ2-7; 7 nucleotides line up with TRBD2. The CDR3 length is 8 residues. V lost 7 bases, J lost 11 bases, and 0 bases stayed unmatched. CDR1 SGHTS and CDR2 YDEGEE come from the germline V gene. CDR3 residues: CASRGEYF. The CDR3, as DNA: TGTGCCAGCCGGGGGGAGTACTTC.

This rearrangement joins TRBV19 to TRBJ2-6, with D possibly TRBD1 on 6 matching bases. V dropped 3 bases and J dropped 4 bases, with 10 bases sitting between them. CDR1 and CDR2 (germline): LNHDA, SQIVND (reference sequence). This CDR3 comprises 15 residues. Written as DNA, the CDR3 is TGTGCCAGTAGTATTACAGGGACCGGGGCCAACGTCCTGACTTTC. Translation gives CASSITGTGANVLTF.

This rearrangement joins TRBV27 to TRBJ1-5, with D perhaps TRBD1 (5 bases). The V gene's germline CDR1 is MNHEY and CDR2 SMNVEV (reference sequence). V lost 3 bases, J lost 5 bases, and 8 bases lay in between. The CDR3 length is 13 residues. The CDR3 nucleotides are TGTGCCAGCAGTTTTTCAGGGCATCAGCCCCAGCATTTT. Protein: CASSFSGHQPQHF.

The rearrangement uses TRBV5-1 and TRBJ2-7, with 8 bases lining up with TRBD1. CDR3 length: 17 residues. J gave up 1 base and V 4 bases, and 13 bases lay outside the gene matches. The germline V gene has CDR1 SGHRS and CDR2 YFSETQ. The CDR3, as DNA: TGCGCCAGCAGCCCAAACGCGCAGGGGGCGCGGTCCTACGAGCAGTACTTC. Protein product: CASSPNAQGARSYEQYF.